This T cell receptor beta chain was found in a study of CD8 T cells in ankylosing spondylitis. Study outcomes and limitations: According to the report, clones linked to the disease were significantly enriched in matched synovial fluid samples taken from ankylosing spondylitis patients. Among TCR beta sequences, a motif of about 8 highly homologous variants appeared characteristic of ankylosing spondylitis blood.

This CDR3 comprises 15 residues. The V gene lost 4 bases and the J gene lost 5 bases, with 12 bases spanning the gap. CDR1 and CDR2 (germline): SNHLY, FYNNEI. MiXCR, run by TCRdb on the 5' RACE reads, gives a single entry per CDR3 protein. The data show around 120,000 distinct CDR3 sequences, under 30% seen once. To note about this clonotype: The antigen remains undetermined.

The sequenced material came from synovial fluid, either unsorted or a sorted T cell fraction (not recorded which). V and J are TRBV2 and TRBJ1-6; D unclear. This clonotype originated in a male donor with ankylosing spondylitis. This chain's CDR3 is CASSVWQSNNSPLHF. The CDR3 region has the DNA TGTGCCAGCAGTGTGTGGCAATCCAATAATTCACCCCTCCACTTT.